The T cell receptor beta chain described here comes from a study of blood T cells in healthy people across ages. Study-wide results and limits: As naive T cell percentage varied, TCR beta diversity correlated strongly with it. Per million T cells, the diversity of TCR beta decreased roughly linearly as age advanced.

This CDR3 contains 15 residues. Trimming removed 0 bases from V and 8 bases from J; junction bases left unmatched: 7. Germline V lookup: CDR1 LGHNA, CDR2 YSLEER. Through a sample-barcoded 5' primer and a J-beta primer mix, a second PCR was run for roughly 7 to 11 cycles. TCRdb called the 5' RACE reads again in MiXCR, with one record for every CDR3 protein. The sample lists 700,000 or so distinct CDR3 sequences, around two fifths occurring once. Healthy individuals of Caucasian origin from Russia, aged about 6 to 95, served as donors. Per-sample yields of isolated PBMCs were at least 6.5 million. This clonotype was counted only a few times. Its antigen is not known.

This chain links TRBV4-3 with TRBJ2-4; TRBD2 matches 7 bases. The sample consisted of blood. The receptor was isolated from an elderly man in good health. The CDR3 DNA sequence: TGCGCCAGCAGCCAAGATCGCGGGAGAATGTACATTCAGTACTTC. It translates to CASSQDRGRMYIQYF.